Listed below are T cell receptor beta chains from one sample, sequenced in a study of T cell responses to AZD1222 COVID-19 vaccine. The table came from immunoSEQ multiplex PCR; TCRdb's copy has only in-frame clones and leaves some out. The sample comprises 120,000 or so clones, approximately 85% of which are singletons, and approximately 6.6% rests with the top ten. This material consisted of peripheral blood, taken on day 0 of AZD1222 vaccination. Receptor source: an adult in good health. CDR3s include the opening cysteine and the closing phenylalanine or tryptophan. Clone size appears in some rows only: once, few, many, or a class for an expanded clone.

J gene: TRBJ2-7; clone size: few; V gene: TRBV19; CDR3 protein: CASSIGSGGGSEQYF
J gene: TRBJ2-7; clone size: NA; V gene: TRBV2; CDR3 protein: CASSWTSYEQYF
J gene: TRBJ2-1; clone size: NA; V gene: TRBV7-3; CDR3 protein: CASSLSGRTGSYNEQFF
J gene: TRBJ2-7; clone size: NA; V gene: TRBV19; CDR3 protein: CASSPEGQVYEQYF
J gene: TRBJ2-7; clone size: NA; V gene: TRBV19; CDR3 protein: CASSIHGSYEQYF
J gene: TRBJ1-3; clone size: NA; V gene: TRBV18; CDR3 protein: CASSDDRAGNTIYF
J gene: TRBJ1-2; clone size: once; V gene: TRBV4-1; CDR3 protein: CASSQETTDPYGYTF
J gene: TRBJ1-3; clone size: few; V gene: TRBV27; CDR3 protein: CASSSLPRGRRGNTIYF
J gene: TRBJ2-1; clone size: NA; V gene: TRBV6-2/TRBV6-3; CDR3 protein: CASSSQGYEQFF
J gene: TRBJ1-3; clone size: NA; V gene: TRBV29-1; CDR3 protein: CSVVVIGNTIYF
J gene: TRBJ1-2; clone size: NA; V gene: TRBV6-2/TRBV6-3; CDR3 protein: CASSYSTLRDHNYGYTF
J gene: TRBJ1-6; clone size: NA; V gene: TRBV4-1; CDR3 protein: CASSQHLAAAGNSPLHF
J gene: TRBJ1-5; clone size: NA; V gene: TRBV12-3/TRBV12-4; CDR3 protein: CASSLQSPQPQHF
J gene: TRBJ2-1; clone size: NA; V gene: TRBV7-2; CDR3 protein: CASSFLPSGGRGNEQFF
J gene: TRBJ1-1; clone size: NA; V gene: TRBV5-1; CDR3 protein: CASSLGTGNTEAFF
J gene: TRBJ2-2; clone size: NA; V gene: TRBV7-2; CDR3 protein: CASSLYLTGQVGELFF
J gene: TRBJ2-3; clone size: once; V gene: TRBV18; CDR3 protein: CASSRNPGQPTDTQYF
J gene: TRBJ2-7; clone size: NA; V gene: TRBV7-9; CDR3 protein: CASSEQGASYEQYF
J gene: TRBJ2-1; clone size: NA; V gene: TRBV4-1; CDR3 protein: CASSQEAPSVNEQFF
J gene: TRBJ2-7; clone size: NA; V gene: TRBV5-1; CDR3 protein: CASSFGSGATEQYF
J gene: TRBJ1-4; clone size: NA; V gene: TRBV5-5; CDR3 protein: CASSLNEKLFF
J gene: TRBJ2-7; clone size: NA; V gene: TRBV5-8; CDR3 protein: CASSSRQGRTYEQYF
J gene: TRBJ1-5; clone size: NA; V gene: TRBV4-1; CDR3 protein: CASSQVPVNNQPQHF
J gene: TRBJ2-1; clone size: NA; V gene: TRBV5-6; CDR3 protein: CASSKAASGVGFSYNEQFF
J gene: TRBJ2-7; clone size: NA; V gene: TRBV4-2; CDR3 protein: CASSQEFRGSVYEQYF
J gene: TRBJ1-1; clone size: NA; V gene: TRBV9; CDR3 protein: CASSLDPNKGKAFF
J gene: TRBJ2-7; clone size: NA; V gene: TRBV3-1/TRBV3-2; CDR3 protein: CASSQDLGSYEQYF
J gene: TRBJ2-7; clone size: once; V gene: TRBV11-3; CDR3 protein: CASSLGQGSGQYF
J gene: TRBJ2-7; clone size: NA; V gene: TRBV7-3; CDR3 protein: CASSFPATLYEQYF
J gene: TRBJ1-2; clone size: NA; V gene: TRBV7-9; CDR3 protein: CASSLKGLFYTF
J gene: TRBJ2-1; clone size: once; V gene: TRBV20-1; CDR3 protein: CSAIYNEQFF
J gene: TRBJ2-3; clone size: NA; V gene: TRBV3-1/TRBV3-2; CDR3 protein: CASSQSGGTDTQYF
J gene: TRBJ1-4; clone size: NA; V gene: TRBV24-1; CDR3 protein: CATSDGVGSEKLFF
J gene: TRBJ2-6; clone size: NA; V gene: TRBV24-1; CDR3 protein: CATGDRSGANVLTF
J gene: TRBJ2-2; clone size: once; V gene: TRBV5-1; CDR3 protein: CASSSQGTGELFF
J gene: TRBJ2-1; clone size: NA; V gene: TRBV11-3; CDR3 protein: CASSLAGSYNEQFF
J gene: TRBJ1-4; clone size: NA; V gene: TRBV6-5; CDR3 protein: CASSRTGWNEKLFF